The rows below give T cell receptor beta chains drawn from one sample of a study of shared clonotypes between healthy human individuals. Profiling relied on immunoSEQ multiplex PCR, and the TCRdb table lists in-frame clones only, not all of them. The table includes under 850,000 clones, 92% detected once. Source material: naive CD8+ T cells sorted from blood. The source is a man younger than 40 in good health. CDR3s include the opening cysteine and the closing phenylalanine or tryptophan. Fields, in order: clone size, J gene, V gene, CDR3 length, D gene, CDR3 DNA, CDR3 protein. A D gene is named only where the DNA matches it firmly. Clone size is given for some rows only: seen once, a few or many times, or a class if the clone is expanded.

>once|TRBJ2-5|TRBV27|17|TRBD1
TGTGCCAGCAGTTTTCGACAGGGACCATGGGCCCAAGAGACCCAGTACTTC
CASSFRQGPWAQETQYF
>NA|TRBJ2-1|TRBV4-3|13|NA
TGCGCCAGCAGCAGGGACTTTTACAATGAGCAGTTCTTC
CASSRDFYNEQFF
>NA|TRBJ1-5|TRBV28|13|NA
TGTGCCAGCAGTTTATCAGGGGAACAGCCCCAGCATTTT
CASSLSGEQPQHF
>NA|TRBJ2-2|TRBV5-1|13|NA
TGCGCCAGCAGACGGGGGAACACCGGGGAGCTGTTTTTT
CASRRGNTGELFF
>NA|TRBJ2-1|TRBV9|15|TRBD2
TGTGCCAGCAGCGTAGAAACTAGCGGGATAAATGAGCAGTTCTTC
CASSVETSGINEQFF
>NA|TRBJ2-1|TRBV9|14|NA
TGTGCCAGCAGTCCTTCTTGGGGCCCAATTGAGCAGTTCTTC
CASSPSWGPIEQFF
>NA|TRBJ2-7|TRBV6-1|14|NA
TGTGCCAGCAGCAAGGGGACACCGTCCTACGAGCAGTACTTC
CASSKGTPSYEQYF
>few|TRBJ2-5|TRBV10-3|16|TRBD2
TGTGCCATCAGTGAGTCGGGCGGGAGTCGCCAAGAGACCCAGTACTTC
CAISESGGSRQETQYF
>NA|TRBJ2-3|TRBV5-1|16|NA
TGCGCCAGCAGCATAAAGGGGGACGCCCCTAGAGATACGCAGTATTTT
CASSIKGDAPRDTQYF
>NA|TRBJ1-1|TRBV6-6|13|NA
TGTGCCAGCAGTTATATGGGTAACACTGAAGCTTTCTTT
CASSYMGNTEAFF
>NA|TRBJ1-5|TRBV6-5|15|NA
TGTGCCAGCAGTCCAGAACCGGGCCGCAATCAGCCCCAGCATTTT
CASSPEPGRNQPQHF
>NA|TRBJ2-1|TRBV9|17|NA
TGTGCCAGCAGCGTAGCTGGACTCGAGGGATTTTACAATGAGCAGTTCTTC
CASSVAGLEGFYNEQFF
>NA|TRBJ2-7|TRBV7-6|14|TRBD2
TGTGCCAGCAGCTCCCCAACTAGCGGGAGGGAGCAGTACTTC
CASSSPTSGREQYF
>NA|TRBJ2-3|TRBV5-4|12|NA
TGTGCCAGCAGCCTATACACAGATACGCAGTATTTT
CASSLYTDTQYF
>NA|TRBJ2-3|TRBV27|15|NA
TGTGCCAGCAGGTCAGGGTGGGTAGGTACAGATACGCAGTATTTT
CASRSGWVGTDTQYF
>NA|TRBJ2-7|TRBV6-5|15|TRBD1
TGTGCCAGCAGACCAAGACAGGGGGCCTTCTACGAGCAGTACTTC
CASRPRQGAFYEQYF
>NA|TRBJ2-2|TRBV27|16|TRBD2
TGTGCCAGCAGTATATCTAGCGGGAGGCCGACCGGGGAGCTGTTTTTT
CASSISSGRPTGELFF
>NA|TRBJ2-1|TRBV27|14|TRBD1
TGTGCCAGCCAAACAGGGGACCACTACAATGAGCAGTTCTTC
CASQTGDHYNEQFF
>NA|TRBJ1-3|TRBV7-2|14|NA
TGTGCCAGCAGCGAGATCGGTTTTGGAAACACCATATATTTT
CASSEIGFGNTIYF
>NA|TRBJ1-5|TRBV5-1|14|NA
TGCGCCAGCAGCTTGAGGGGAGGCAATCAGCCCCAGCATTTT
CASSLRGGNQPQHF
>NA|TRBJ2-7|TRBV18|14|TRBD1
TGTGCCAGCTCACCGGGGACAGGGGGCTACGAGCAGTACTTC
CASSPGTGGYEQYF
>NA|TRBJ2-7|TRBV6-1|15|TRBD1
TGTGCCAGCAGCGAAAACAGGGGACGGACCTACGAGCAGTACTTC
CASSENRGRTYEQYF
>NA|TRBJ2-3|TRBV27|15|TRBD2
TGTGCCAGCAGTTTGGTAGCGGGTATAACAGATACGCAGTATTTT
CASSLVAGITDTQYF
>NA|TRBJ2-4|TRBV11-2|16|NA
TGTGCCAGCAGCCTAGAGGAGGGAATTGCCAAAAACATTCAGTACTTC
CASSLEEGIAKNIQYF
>NA|TRBJ2-2|TRBV27|16|NA
TGTGCCAGCAGTTTATTTAGGGCGAGGTGGGCCGGGGAGCTGTTTTTT
CASSLFRARWAGELFF
>NA|TRBJ2-1|TRBV5-6|13|NA
TGTGCCAGCAGCCCCTTCCCCATTATTGAGCAGTTCTTC
CASSPFPIIEQFF
>NA|TRBJ2-3|TRBV9|14|NA
TGTGCCAGCAGCGCCTTCCAAGAGACAGATACGCAGTATTTT
CASSAFQETDTQYF
>NA|TRBJ2-7|TRBV27|13|NA
TGTGCCAGCAGTTTATCTAGCGGTTACGAGCAGTACTTC
CASSLSSGYEQYF
>NA|TRBJ2-7|TRBV4-3|16|NA
TGCGCCAGCAGCCAAGCCGCCGGACAGTTCTCCTACGAGCAGTACTTC
CASSQAAGQFSYEQYF
>NA|TRBJ2-7|TRBV11-2|13|NA
TGTGCCAGTTCGGAAATAGCCTCCTACGAGCAGTACTTC
CASSEIASYEQYF
>once|TRBJ2-7|TRBV28|18|TRBD2
TGTGCCAGCAGTTTTCTCTCGCGGGAGGAATTCTATACCTACGAGCAGTACTTC
CASSFLSREEFYTYEQYF
>NA|TRBJ2-7|TRBV6-5|15|TRBD2
TGTGCCAGCAGTGCGCCAGGACTAGCGGGCCACGAGCAGTACTTC
CASSAPGLAGHEQYF